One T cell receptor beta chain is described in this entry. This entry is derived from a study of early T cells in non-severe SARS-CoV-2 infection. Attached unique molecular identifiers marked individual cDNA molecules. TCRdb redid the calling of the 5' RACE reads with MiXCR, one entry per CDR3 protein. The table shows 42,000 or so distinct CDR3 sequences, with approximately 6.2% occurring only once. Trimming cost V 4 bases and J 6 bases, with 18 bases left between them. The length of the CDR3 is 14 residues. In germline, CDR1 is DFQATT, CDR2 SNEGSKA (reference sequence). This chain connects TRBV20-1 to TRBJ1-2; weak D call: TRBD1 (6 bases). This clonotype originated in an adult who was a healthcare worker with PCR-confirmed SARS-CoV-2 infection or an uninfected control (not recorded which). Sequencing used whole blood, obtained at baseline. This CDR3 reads CSANSLGRGHGYTF. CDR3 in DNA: TGCAGTGCTAATTCCTTGGGCAGGGGTCATGGCTACACCTTC.